These 3 T cell receptor beta chains were sequenced from one sample in a study of T cell changes during pregnancy in multiple sclerosis. Only in-frame clones appear in the TCRdb table, and some are missing; sequencing was by immunoSEQ multiplex PCR. The sample holds some 51,000 clones, 85% to 95% seen once. Specimen: CD4+ T cells from peripheral blood mononuclear cells, collected in the first trimester of pregnancy. The receptors were sampled from a female donor with multiple sclerosis, enrolled in a pregnancy study.

To note about this clone: At one end the junction does not follow the germline gene, possibly because of a read error. The rearrangement uses TRBV7-7 and TRBJ1-3, with 7 bases lining up with TRBD1. The CDR3 totals 14 residues. Germline loops: CDR1 SSHAT, CDR2 FNYEAQ (reference sequence). The CDR3 DNA reads as TGTGCTAGCAGCATGGGGACAGACGGAAACACCATATATTTT. Amino acid sequence: CASSMGTDGNTIYF.

The chain carries TRBV5-1 and TRBJ2-7, with a weak D call TRBD2 (6 bases). V dropped 0 bases and J dropped 6 bases, with 16 bases sitting between them. Per germline, CDR1 SGHRS and CDR2 YFSETQ. The CDR3 runs 15 residues. CDR3 residues: CASSLASDGTSEQYF. CDR3 nucleotide sequence: TGCGCCAGCAGCTTGGCTAGCGACGGCACCAGCGAGCAGTACTTC.

The chain has TRBV18 and TRBJ2-7; 8 nucleotides align to TRBD2. There are 14 residues in the CDR3. V lost 4 bases and J lost 0; bases outside the gene matches: 2. Per germline, CDR1 KGHSH and CDR2 LQKENI. The CDR3 nucleotides read TGTGCCAGCTCACTAGGGACTAGCTCCTACGAGCAGTACTTC. Encoded protein: CASSLGTSSYEQYF.